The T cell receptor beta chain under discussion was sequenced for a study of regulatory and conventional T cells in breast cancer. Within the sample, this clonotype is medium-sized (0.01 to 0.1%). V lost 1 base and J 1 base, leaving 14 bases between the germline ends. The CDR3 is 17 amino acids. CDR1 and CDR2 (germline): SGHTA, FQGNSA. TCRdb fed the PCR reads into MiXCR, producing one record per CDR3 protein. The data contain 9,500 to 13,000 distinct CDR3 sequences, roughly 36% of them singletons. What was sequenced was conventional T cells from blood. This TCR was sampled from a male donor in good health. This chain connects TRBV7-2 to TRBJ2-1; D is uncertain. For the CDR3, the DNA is TGTGCCAGCAGCTTAGTGGCGTTTTGGGGATCCTACAATGAGCAGTTCTTC. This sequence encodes CASSLVAFWGSYNEQFF.